These T cell receptor beta chains were read from a single sample in a study of shared clonotypes between healthy human individuals. The data were produced by immunoSEQ multiplex PCR, yet TCRdb's version contains in-frame clones alone and is incomplete. The table records around 500,000 clones, around three quarters of them present only once. The specimen sequenced was PBMCs. The receptors derive from a woman in her thirties or forties in good health. Some clones in this sample may be carry-over from other donors' samples. The conserved cysteine and the conserved F or W are not part of the CDR3 here. Each record gives: J gene, V gene, CDR3 protein.

TRBJ2-5	TRBV5-1	ASSFARVNQETQY
TRBJ2-1	TRBV5-6	ASSFGYGPWNEQF
TRBJ2-3	TRBV5-1	ASSLIPRDGTDTQY
TRBJ2-2	TRBV30	AWTMRGKPAEPLNTGELF
TRBJ1-2	TRBV5-4	ASSLVENYGYT
TRBJ2-2	TRBV14	ASSQEGVLGSRGRAEDTGELF
TRBJ1-5	TRBV7-8	ASSLMDPVGPQH
TRBJ1-4	TRBV19	ASSKDREVEKLF
TRBJ1-2	TRBV30	AWRDIVESGGYT
TRBJ2-3	TRBV5-1	ASSLGPGTSGRFGTDTQY
TRBJ2-1	TRBV7-3	ASSRSSGSGNEQF
TRBJ1-1	TRBV7-8	ASSPLDSGRTEAF
TRBJ2-3	TRBV7-8	ASSLVRGGSGTDTQY
TRBJ2-7	TRBV15	ATSRDRRAGYEQY
TRBJ2-7	TRBV27	ASSLSRTGAEQY
TRBJ2-2	TRBV11-1	ASSLAGAGQGSGELF
TRBJ2-5	TRBV9	ASSVVGVVGETQY
TRBJ1-3	TRBV10-3	AISDRTAGNTIY
TRBJ2-3	TRBV7-2	ASSLYRDTVSTDTQY
TRBJ2-2	TRBV7-3	ASSLTHTGELF
TRBJ2-7	TRBV5-4	ASSPGGFSGRSYEQY
TRBJ2-7	TRBV7-6	ASSLGFIAGGPYEQY
TRBJ1-2	TRBV18	ASSPRQGGDYGYT
TRBJ2-7	TRBV5-1	ASRRGAYEQY
TRBJ2-7	TRBV4-1	ASSRGTSGYEQY
TRBJ2-7	TRBV9	ASSVAGGPWYEQY
TRBJ2-5	TRBV28	ASSPIAGRWQETQY
TRBJ2-1	TRBV7-2	ASSFRQGDYNEQF
TRBJ2-2	TRBV28	AAGGSGATGELF